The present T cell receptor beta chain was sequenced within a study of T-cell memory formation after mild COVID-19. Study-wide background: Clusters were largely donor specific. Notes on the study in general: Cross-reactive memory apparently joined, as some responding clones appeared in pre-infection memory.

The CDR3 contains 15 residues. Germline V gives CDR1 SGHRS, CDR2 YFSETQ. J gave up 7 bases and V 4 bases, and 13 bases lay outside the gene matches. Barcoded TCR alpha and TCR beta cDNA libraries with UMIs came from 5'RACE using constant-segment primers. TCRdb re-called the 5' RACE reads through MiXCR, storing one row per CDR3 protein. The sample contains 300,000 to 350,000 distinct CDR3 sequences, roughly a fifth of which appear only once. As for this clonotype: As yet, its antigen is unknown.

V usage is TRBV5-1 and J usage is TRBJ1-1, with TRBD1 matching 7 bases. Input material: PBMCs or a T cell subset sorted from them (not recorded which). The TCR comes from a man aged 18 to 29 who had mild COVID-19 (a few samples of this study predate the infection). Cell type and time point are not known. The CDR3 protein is CASSQAGTAGLEAFF. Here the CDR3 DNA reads TGCGCCAGCAGCCAAGCCGGGACAGCTGGGCTTGAAGCTTTCTTT.